Below, 5 T cell receptor beta chains from the same sample are listed, as sequenced in a study of blood T cell repertoires in COVID-19. This table comes from immunoSEQ multiplex PCR, and its TCRdb copy is limited to in-frame clones, with some not included. This sample has under 25,000 clones; more than 70% occur once, and the top ten carry about 10%. Sequencing was performed on peripheral blood. These receptors originate from a human donor in a cohort sampled during active COVID-19. The donor label of this sample is uncertain.

The V and J genes are TRBV29-1 and TRBJ2-2; 11 bases fit TRBD2. CDR3 length: 15 residues. Trimming at V came to 6 bases and at J to 8 bases, leaving 11 bases not matched to a gene. Germline assignment: CDR1 SQVTM and CDR2 ANQGSEA. In DNA, the CDR3 is TGCAGCGTGGCCGGGACTAGCGGACGAGCTGGGGAGCTGTTTTTT. Amino acids: CSVAGTSGRAGELFF.

The J gene is TRBJ1-4, the V gene TRBV6-5, with D perhaps TRBD1 (5 bases). This CDR3 is built from 15 residues. Germline-derived CDR1 and CDR2 are MNHEY and SVGAGI. V was cut by 6 bases and J by 0 bases, with 11 bases left in between. CDR3 amino acids: CASRGPWATNEKLFF. In nucleotides, the CDR3 is TGTGCCAGCAGGGGGCCTTGGGCAACTAATGAAAAACTGTTTTTT.

The CDR3 protein is CAISETFGVMNTEAFF. The CDR3 DNA reads as TGTGCCATCAGTGAGACTTTCGGGGTAATGAACACTGAAGCTTTCTTT. The rearrangement uses TRBV10-3 and TRBJ1-1; D is undetermined. This CDR3 is 16 amino acids long. Germline CDR1 ENHRY, CDR2 SYGVKD. V was pared by 2 bases and J by 0 bases, with 13 bases between.

This chain connects TRBV2 to TRBJ1-1; 7 bases fit TRBD1. The CDR3 totals 11 residues. Germline-derived CDR1 and CDR2 are SNHLY and FYNNEI. Germline trimming cut 6 bases from V and 12 bases from J; bases unmatched to any gene: 7. The CDR3: CASRGDSPSFF. The DNA for the CDR3 is TGTGCCAGCAGGGGGGACAGCCCCTCTTTCTTT.

This clone was counted once. The chain is built from TRBV19 and TRBJ2-5, with 12 bases identical to TRBD1. With V trimmed by 0 bases and J by 5 bases, 10 bases remained unmatched. Germline CDR1 reads LNHDA; CDR2 reads SQIVND (reference sequence). The length of the CDR3 is 18 residues. CDR3 in amino acids: CASSIDQGTGGAVETQYF. CDR3 sequence (DNA): TGTGCCAGTAGTATAGATCAAGGGACAGGGGGCGCGGTGGAGACCCAGTACTTC.